The TCR beta chain under discussion was sequenced for a study of metastatic and nonmetastatic thyroid tumors. All patients were untreated before thyroid surgery. The ends were cut back, 0 bases at V and 8 bases at J, with 15 bases in the middle. The CDR3 sequence is 15 residues long. Germline CDR1 reads SGDLS; CDR2 reads YYNGEE. TCRdb reprocessed the PCR reads via MiXCR. Among around 26,000 clones listed, around 3.9% were seen once. This clone was counted ten times or more. The genes are TRBV9 and TRBJ2-1, with D perhaps matching TRBD2 (6 bases). Sequenced sample: blood. The source of this sequence is a male donor with papillary thyroid cancer or a benign thyroid nodule (not recorded which). Some clones in this sample may be carry-over from other donors' samples. CDR3 protein: CASSVGLAPTDEQFF. DNA for the CDR3: TGTGCCAGCAGCGTAGGGCTAGCGCCCACGGATGAGCAGTTCTTC.